These 32 T cell receptor beta chains originate from one sample sequenced in a study of OX40 agonist ivuxolimab in advanced cancers. Library generation was performed with the immunoSEQ multiplex PCR assay. This is the immuneACCESS table as TCRdb keeps it, with only in-frame sequences that have V and J called. A part of the clones is gone; compared with another copy, unresolved V genes explain less than half, and the rest is unexplained. The sample records about 82,000 clones, roughly nine tenths of which are singletons. Approximately 2.4% of the sample rests with the top ten. This sample comprised CD4+ or CD8+ T cells sorted from blood, obtained in a trial of the OX40 agonist ivuxolimab. These receptors were taken from an adult with an advanced solid tumor such as melanoma, head and neck, liver or kidney cancer.

The chain's CDR3 is CSVVGLGSTEAFF. CDR3 nucleotide sequence: TGCAGCGTTGTGGGGTTAGGATCCACTGAAGCTTTCTTT. The chain is built from TRBV29-1 and TRBJ1-1, with unresolved D. CDR3 length: 13 amino acids. V was pared by 4 bases and J by 4 bases, with 13 bases between. Germline V gene data show CDR1 as SQVTM and CDR2 as ANQGSEA.

This chain links TRBV7-2 with TRBJ2-3, with D unresolved. Germline CDR1 SGHTA, CDR2 FQGNSA. This CDR3 spans 16 amino acids. Between the trimmed V and J ends, which lost 3 bases and 0 bases, there was a span of 13 bases. In DNA form, the CDR3 reads TGTGCCAGCAGCTTGGGGTACGCGGCTAGCACAGATACGCAGTATTTT. It is translated as CASSLGYAASTDTQYF. The full variable domain, rest sourced from reference TRBV7-2 and TRBJ2-3, is GAGVSQSPSNKVTEKGKDVELRCDPISGHTALYWYRQSLGQGLEFLIYFQGNSAPDKSGLPSDRFSAERTGGSVSTLTIQRTQQEDSAVYLCASSLGYAASTDTQYFGPGTRLTVL.

This chain joins TRBV5-1 and TRBJ1-1; TRBD1 matches at 9 bases. Germline CDR1 reads SGHRS; CDR2 reads YFSETQ. The CDR3 has 15 amino acids. V lost 4 bases, J lost 4 bases, and 8 bases stayed unmatched. The CDR3 here is CASSPGQGGGTEAFF. The DNA for the CDR3 is TGCGCCAGCAGCCCGGGACAGGGAGGGGGCACTGAAGCTTTCTTT.

The rearrangement joins TRBV7-2 to TRBJ1-4; D unresolved. The CDR3 has 16 residues. V was clipped by 1 base and J by 5 bases, with 14 bases between them. Germline V gene data show CDR1 as SGHTA and CDR2 as FQGNSA. CDR3 nucleotide sequence: TGTGCCAGCAGCTTAGGTCTCCGAACGGCGAATGAAAAACTGTTTTTT. Its translation: CASSLGLRTANEKLFF.

The rearrangement links TRBV5-4 to TRBJ2-7; a possible D gene is TRBD1 (5 bases). Trimming removed 1 base from V and 0 bases from J, with 11 bases in between. This CDR3 spans 15 amino acids. Looked up from germline, CDR1 is SGHNT and CDR2 is YYREEE (reference sequence). DNA for the CDR3: TGTGCCAGCAGCTTGTTGTATCAGGGCTCCTACGAGCAGTACTTC. Protein sequence: CASSLLYQGSYEQYF. The complete variable domain, with remaining parts taken from reference TRBV5-4 and TRBJ2-7, reads ETGVTQSPTHLIKTRGQQVTLRCSSQSGHNTVSWYQQALGQGPQFIFQYYREEENGRGNFPPRFSGLQFPNYSSELNVNALELDDSALYLCASSLLYQGSYEQYFGPGTRLTVT.

The CDR3 protein is CASTIMGEAFF. The CDR3 DNA reads TGTGCCAGCACCATAATGGGAGAAGCTTTCTTT. The chain is built from TRBV28 and TRBJ1-1; no definite D call. Trimming pared 7 bases from V and 8 bases from J, leaving 11 bases between. The germline CDR1 and CDR2 sequences are MDHEN and SYDVKM. This CDR3 comprises 11 residues.

This chain links TRBV5-1 with TRBJ2-3; tentatively, D is TRBD2 (5 bases). The germline V gene encodes CDR1 SGHRS and CDR2 YFSETQ. The CDR3 runs 15 residues. With 0 bases removed from V and 4 bases from J, the gap between germline ends came to 12 bases. CDR3 amino acids: CASSLEGRKADTQYF. CDR3 DNA sequence: TGCGCCAGCAGCTTGGAAGGGAGAAAGGCAGATACGCAGTATTTT.

The chain joins TRBV12-1 to TRBJ2-7; the D call in the table, TRBD2, was not verified against the DNA. TRBV12-1 is an annotated pseudogene. The CDR3 consists of 15 residues. The CDR3 reads CASSFLSGSRYEQYF. In DNA form, the CDR3 reads TGTGCCAGCAGCTTTCTGTCCGGGTCAAGGTACGAGCAGTACTTC.

The chain couples TRBV4-2 to TRBJ2-7, with D perhaps matching TRBD2 (5 bases). This CDR3 region has 13 residues. Germline V gene lookup returns CDR1 LGHNA and CDR2 YNFKEQ. The V gene lost 2 bases and the J gene lost 2 bases, with 7 bases spanning the gap. CDR3 nucleotide sequence: TGTGCCAGCAGCCAAATCGGGGCCTACGAGCAGTACTTC. It specifies CASSQIGAYEQYF.

This rearrangement joins TRBV25-1 to TRBJ1-3; D unresolved. The CDR3 loop spans 16 amino acids. The V and J ends lost 3 bases and 6 bases respectively, with 18 bases between them. In germline, CDR1 is MGHDK, CDR2 SYGVNS. The CDR3 is CASSDSLTGAPNTIYF. The CDR3 bases are TGTGCCAGCAGTGACTCGCTGACGGGTGCCCCAAACACCATATATTTT.

The gene calls are TRBV14 and TRBJ2-7, with unresolved D. V lost 2 bases, J lost 2 bases, and 13 bases lay in between. The length of the CDR3 is 15 residues. Germline loops: CDR1 SGHDN, CDR2 FVKESK. In DNA, the CDR3 is TGTGCCAGCAGCCAAAAAAGGAGCAAGCCCTACGAGCAGTACTTC. This gives the protein CASSQKRSKPYEQYF.

V usage is TRBV6-6 and J usage is TRBJ2-5; D gene uncertain. Germline V CDR1 and CDR2: MNHNY, SVGAGI (reference sequence). V lost 8 bases and J lost 4, with 14 bases in between. The CDR3 runs to 13 residues. In DNA form, the CDR3 reads TGTGCCAGCTCATTAGGGAACGGAGAGACCCAGTACTTC. Amino acid sequence: CASSLGNGETQYF.

The chain links TRBV5-1 to TRBJ2-1; 9 bases agree with TRBD2. The CDR3 has 15 amino acids. The germline gives CDR1 SGHRS, CDR2 YFSETQ. Unmatched junction bases numbered 8, after V lost 3 bases and J lost 7 bases. This chain's CDR3 is CASSSSGTSQNEQFF. The CDR3 nucleotides read TGCGCCAGCAGCTCATCTGGGACTAGCCAAAATGAGCAGTTCTTC.

This chain uses TRBV10-3 with TRBJ2-7, with TRBD1 identical over 7 bases. The CDR3 runs 13 residues. Per the germline V gene, CDR1 is ENHRY and CDR2 is SYGVKD. With 7 bases clipped from V and 3 bases from J, the junction kept 6 bases outside the gene matches. In DNA form, the CDR3 reads TGTGCCATCAACCCCGGACAGGACTACGAGCAGTACTTC. This translates into CAINPGQDYEQYF.

The V call is TRBV7-2, the J call TRBJ2-3, with 10 positions matching TRBD2. CDR3 length: 18 residues. Germline CDR1 and CDR2: SGHTA and FQGNSA. The J segment lost 2 bases and the V segment lost 5 bases, leaving 13 bases of the junction unmatched. The CDR3 DNA sequence: TGTGCCAGCAGCGAGTGGCTCGCTAGCGGGAGTACCACAGATACGCAGTATTTT. Translating it yields CASSEWLASGSTTDTQYF. The entire variable domain, with the rest obtained from reference TRBV7-2 and TRBJ2-3, is as follows: GAGVSQSPSNKVTEKGKDVELRCDPISGHTALYWYRQSLGQGLEFLIYFQGNSAPDKSGLPSDRFSAERTGGSVSTLTIQRTQQEDSAVYLCASSEWLASGSTTDTQYFGPGTRLTVL.

The rearrangement links TRBV4-1 to TRBJ1-4, with D perhaps matching TRBD1 (5 bases). There are 16 residues in the CDR3. Trimming removed 3 bases at V and 8 bases at J, with 19 bases between. Germline V lookup: CDR1 MGHRA, CDR2 YSYEKL. CDR3 DNA sequence: TGCGCCAGCAGCCATCCGAAGGCAGGGTTGGGAGAAAAACTGTTTTTT. Translating it yields CASSHPKAGLGEKLFF.

The CDR3 DNA reads TGTGCCAGCAGTCCCCAATCCGGGCATGTAGGTGATACGCAGTATTTT. The encoded protein is CASSPQSGHVGDTQYF. This chain uses TRBV7-3 with TRBJ2-3, with D hard to call. The V gene lost 6 bases and the J gene lost 6 bases, with 22 bases spanning the gap. This CDR3 has 16 residues. CDR1 and CDR2 (germline): SGHTA, FQGTGA.

The rearrangement uses TRBV21-1 and TRBJ2-1; the DNA was not used to check the table's D call, TRBD2. TRBV21-1 is described as a pseudogene. This CDR3 region has 22 residues. CDR3: CASSKAAPSLAGGPRSYNEQFF. The CDR3, as DNA: TGTGCCAGCAGCAAAGCAGCCCCGTCGTTAGCGGGAGGGCCCCGCTCCTACAATGAGCAGTTCTTC.

The chain links TRBV6-5 to TRBJ2-3, with a tentative D call TRBD2 (5 bases). The CDR3 length is 14 residues. Germline CDR1 reads MNHEY; CDR2 reads SVGAGI. The V end lost 9 bases, the J end lost 2 bases, and 15 bases lay between the germline ends. CDR3 protein: CASRVAGFTDTQYF. The CDR3 DNA reads TGTGCCAGTCGAGTCGCGGGTTTCACAGATACGCAGTATTTT.

In this sample, this clone turned up a few times. The rearrangement links TRBV7-9 to TRBJ1-5; TRBD1 aligns across 8 bases. Trimming cost V 3 bases and J 7 bases; bases outside gene matches: 8. The CDR3 has 15 residues. CDR1 SEHNR and CDR2 FQNEAQ come from the germline V gene (reference sequence). The CDR3 reads CASSLGGTGGQPQHF. The CDR3 nucleotides are TGTGCCAGCAGCTTGGGTGGGACAGGAGGACAGCCCCAGCATTTT.

V is TRBV6-5 and J is TRBJ2-7; 9 nucleotides align to TRBD1. The CDR3 runs 14 residues. V lost 6 bases and J lost 6; bases outside the gene matches: 9. Germline V gene sequence: CDR1 MNHEY, CDR2 SVGAGI. The DNA of the CDR3 is TGTGCCAGCAGGGATGGGACAGGGTCTCCCGAGCAGTACTTC. Translating it yields CASRDGTGSPEQYF.

The chain recombines TRBV5-6 with TRBJ2-3; D call uncertain. V was clipped by 0 bases and J by 6 bases, with 8 bases between them. Germline lookup yields CDR1 SGHDT and CDR2 YYEEEE. The CDR3 runs 13 residues. For the CDR3, the DNA is TGTGCCAGCAGCTTGGCTAATACGGATACGCAGTATTTT. It is translated as CASSLANTDTQYF.

The chain combines TRBV29-1 with TRBJ1-5, with TRBD1 identical over 7 bases. Per germline, CDR1 SQVTM and CDR2 ANQGSEA. V was pared by 5 bases and J by 8 bases, with 9 bases of the junction left unmatched. CDR3 length: 13 residues. The CDR3 spells CSVSTGIREPQHF. DNA of the CDR3: TGCAGCGTTTCGACAGGGATCAGAGAGCCCCAGCATTTT. Drawing the rest from reference TRBV29-1 and TRBJ1-5, the complete variable domain is SAVISQKPSRDICQRGTSLTIQCQVDSQVTMMFWYRQQPGQSLTLIATANQGSEATYESGFVIDKFPISRPNLTFSTLTVSNMSPEDSSIYLCSVSTGIREPQHFGDGTRLSIL.

The chain has TRBV19 and TRBJ2-6; no reliable D call. The CDR3 spans 17 residues. V was shortened by 7 bases and J by 4 bases, with 20 bases between the two germline ends. Germline-derived CDR1 and CDR2 are LNHDA and SQIVND (reference sequence). The DNA of the CDR3 is TGTGCCAGTACCCTCCAGTGGTCTCTGTTAGGGGCCAACGTCCTGACTTTC. Translation: CASTLQWSLLGANVLTF.

The V and J genes are TRBV28 and TRBJ2-2; 9 bases align to TRBD2. This CDR3 contains 16 residues. CDR1 is MDHEN, CDR2 SYDVKM, per germline. The junction had 4 bases not matched to a gene; V was cut back by 5 bases and J by 0 bases. CDR3 amino acids: CASSRVAGANTGELFF. Here the CDR3 DNA reads TGTGCCAGCAGTCGCGTAGCGGGGGCGAACACCGGGGAGCTGTTTTTT.

The CDR3 nucleotides are TGTGCCTGGAGTCCGAAATCGGCACAGGGGCGGAATGGCTACACCTTC. Protein: CAWSPKSAQGRNGYTF. This sequence joins TRBV30 and TRBJ1-2; 7 bases are a match to TRBD1. The CDR3 spans 16 residues. Germline trimming cut 2 bases from V and 6 bases from J; bases unmatched to any gene: 15. CDR1 and CDR2 (germline): GTSNPN, SVGIG (reference sequence).

The chain recombines TRBV2 with TRBJ2-1; 9 bases align to TRBD1. J lost 1 base, V lost 7 bases, and 5 bases had no gene match. The length of the CDR3 is 15 residues. CDR1 and CDR2 from the germline V gene are SNHLY and FYNNEI. This CDR3 reads CASTPGQGSYNEQFF. CDR3 DNA sequence: TGTGCCAGCACCCCGGGACAGGGATCCTACAATGAGCAGTTCTTC.

The chain couples TRBV28 to TRBJ1-1; tentatively, D is TRBD1 (6 bases). The CDR3 extends over 14 amino acids. CDR1 is MDHEN and CDR2 is SYDVKM in the germline V gene. The ends were cut back, 4 bases at V and 11 bases at J, with 20 bases in the middle. The CDR3 region is CASSSPSTGEGAFF. DNA of the CDR3: TGTGCCAGCAGTTCTCCCTCGACAGGCGAGGGGGCTTTCTTT.

The chain employs TRBV2 and TRBJ1-5; 7 bases match TRBD1. V shed 7 bases, J shed 10 bases, and the junction held 7 bases outside the gene matches. Germline assignment: CDR1 SNHLY and CDR2 FYNNEI. This CDR3 region has 12 residues. The DNA of the CDR3 is TGTGCCAGCAAAGGGACAGACAAACCCCAGCATTTT. Amino acids: CASKGTDKPQHF.

The J gene is TRBJ2-2, the V gene TRBV2; D is possibly TRBD1 or TRBD2 (6 bases each). Germline CDR1 reads SNHLY; CDR2 reads FYNNEI. The CDR3 is 16 residues long. V shed 5 bases and J shed 7 bases, with 20 bases lying between them. In nucleotides, the CDR3 is TGTGCCAGCAGTAACACAGGGAAGGGACTGAGCGGGGAGCTGTTTTTT. Its translation: CASSNTGKGLSGELFF.

The rearrangement uses TRBV7-2 and TRBJ2-1; D is unresolved. CDR3 length equals 14 residues. CDR1 is SGHTA and CDR2 is FQGNSA in the germline V gene. Trimming took 5 bases from V and 5 from J, leaving 13 bases between them. DNA for the CDR3: TGTGCCAGCAGCCCCCCCTCGAGGCACAATGAGCAGTTCTTC. This gives the protein CASSPPSRHNEQFF.

The chain recombines TRBV5-1 with TRBJ2-2; TRBD1 is a possible D gene (5 bases). The ends were cut back, 0 bases at V and 4 bases at J, with 13 bases in the middle. This CDR3 region has 16 residues. Germline V gene sequence: CDR1 SGHRS, CDR2 YFSETQ. The DNA of the CDR3 is TGCGCCAGCAGCTTGGAAAGTATTACAGGCACCGGGGAGCTGTTTTTT. As protein: CASSLESITGTGELFF.